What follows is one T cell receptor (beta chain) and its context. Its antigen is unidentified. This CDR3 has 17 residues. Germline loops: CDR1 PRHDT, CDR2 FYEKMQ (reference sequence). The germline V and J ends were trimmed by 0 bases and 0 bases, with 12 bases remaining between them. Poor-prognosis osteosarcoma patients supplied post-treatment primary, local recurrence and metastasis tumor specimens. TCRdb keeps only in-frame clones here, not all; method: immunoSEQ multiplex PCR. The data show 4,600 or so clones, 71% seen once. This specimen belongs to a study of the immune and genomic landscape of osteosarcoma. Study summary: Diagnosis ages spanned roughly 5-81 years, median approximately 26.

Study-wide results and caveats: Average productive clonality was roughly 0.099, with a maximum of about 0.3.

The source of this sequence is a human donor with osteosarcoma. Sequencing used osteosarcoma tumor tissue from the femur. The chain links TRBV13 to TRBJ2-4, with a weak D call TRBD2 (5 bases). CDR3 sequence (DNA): TGTGCCAGCAGCTTAGGCCATAGCGAGCCAGCCAAAAACATTCAGTACTTC. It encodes CASSLGHSEPAKNIQYF. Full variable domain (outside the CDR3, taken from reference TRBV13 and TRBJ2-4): AAGVIQSPRHLIKEKRETATLKCYPIPRHDTVYWYQQGPGQDPQFLISFYEKMQSDKGSIPDRFSAQQFSDYHSELNMSSLELGDSALYFCASSLGHSEPAKNIQYFGAGTRLSVL.